Below, one T cell receptor (beta chain) is given with its context. Its antigen remains unidentified. This sample was included in a study of T cells in Graves' hyperthyroidism and ophthalmopathy. Study-wide results and limits: Classification by a 13 V-J model distinguished ophthalmopathy from stable hyperthyroidism.

V lost 4 bases to trimming and J lost 6 bases; unmatched junction nucleotides: 8. The CDR3 loop spans 14 amino acids. CDR1 is MDHEN and CDR2 is SYDVKM in the germline V gene. What was amplified from RNA transcripts were TCR beta CDR3 regions. RT-PCR in the first round (using the HTBI primer set) targeted the TCR CDR3. TCRdb reprocessed the multiplex PCR reads with MiXCR, giving one entry per CDR3 protein. This sample has about 610,000 distinct CDR3 sequences, with roughly 14% found just once. Diagnoses rested on clinical symptoms, serum thyroxine and TRAb, thyroid ultrasound and orbital computed tomography. PBMCs were sourced from more than 9 ml fresh peripheral blood.

The gene calls are TRBV28 and TRBJ1-1, with 7 positions matching TRBD1. Material for sequencing was blood. The sequence was collected from a woman aged 40 to 50 with Graves' ophthalmopathy. The CDR3: CASSSTGEFAEAFF. In nucleotides, the CDR3 is TGTGCCAGCAGTTCTACAGGGGAGTTCGCTGAAGCTTTCTTT.